This T cell receptor beta chain was recorded in a study of early T cells in non-severe SARS-CoV-2 infection. Study-level background: Unsorted whole-blood RNA was sequenced in bulk, leaving chains unpaired.

Unique molecular identifiers were affixed to single, distinct cDNA molecules. TCRdb called the 5' RACE reads again in MiXCR, with one record for every CDR3 protein. The table has 97,000 or so distinct CDR3 sequences, less than 15% seen once. Study-level results: Clonotype matching in VDJdb favored anti-spike CD8 responses and did not capture private and CD4 specificities.

This clonotype was recorded a few times. The antigen remains undetermined. With 3 bases clipped from V and 5 bases from J, the junction kept 7 bases outside the gene matches. The CDR3 totals 15 residues. Germline-derived CDR1 and CDR2 are SGHNT and YYREEE (reference sequence). This TCR derives from an adult who was a healthcare worker with PCR-confirmed SARS-CoV-2 infection or an uninfected control (not recorded which). This chain joins TRBV5-4 and TRBJ2-1; 8 nucleotides align to TRBD2. Specimen: whole blood. The CDR3 reads CASSSLAGLNNEQFF. As DNA, the CDR3 is TGTGCCAGCAGCTCCTTAGCGGGATTAAACAATGAGCAGTTCTTC.